This T cell receptor beta chain was recovered during a study of T cell clones after liver transplantation. Study overall: Graft-donor-reactive sequences were compared with third-party-reactive TCRbeta sequences from pre-transplant mixed lymphocyte reactions. Patients counted as tolerant after at least one year off all immunosuppression, enzymes not exceeding twice normal.

Worth noting for this clone: What it binds is unknown.

Using immunoSEQ multiplex PCR, the repertoire was profiled, and TCRdb retains in-frame clones only, with some absent. The sample yields around 97,000 clones, approximately 79% seen once. Study-wide results and caveats: The donor-reactive repertoire was only partly measurable in a couple of subjects, lacking donor cells.

Germline-derived CDR1 and CDR2 are MRHNA and SNTAGT. The V and J ends lost 0 bases and 5 bases, in that order; junction bases with no gene match: 6. The CDR3 runs 16 residues. This receptor was obtained from a human patient who received a liver transplant. Some of the T cells may derive from the graft donor. The sample in question was CD4+ T cells from blood, obtained around 4 years after liver transplant. The chain couples TRBV6-4 to TRBJ2-5; 10 bases map to TRBD2. The CDR3 DNA sequence: TGTGCCAGCAGTGACTCCGGGACTAGCGTGTTGGAGACCCAGTACTTC. Protein product: CASSDSGTSVLETQYF.